This T cell receptor (beta chain) came from a study of cytomegalovirus exposure and HLA in healthy donors. Findings of the study overall: Later analysis identified a missense DCLRE1C variant that was linked to TCR beta V- and J-gene trimming. Analysis performed later showed TCR beta chains linked to HLA being more clonally expanded than equally common others.

The PCR used 60 Vbeta and 13 Jbeta primers. Per the authors' pipeline: As a later analysis found, there were 60 million to 90 million unique TCR beta chains, of which 8.5 million to 14 million were shared. Profiled with immunoSEQ multiplex PCR; TCRdb holds only in-frame clones, not every one. The V and J calls and clone size come from that table; D and trimming were worked out from the DNA. The sample lists about 150,000 clones; about three quarters were seen once. In regard to this clone: Its specificity is not known.

In germline, CDR1 is SGHRS, CDR2 YFSETQ. Losses at the gene ends were 0 bases for V and 1 base for J; bases not matched to a gene: 3. The CDR3 has 16 residues. The sequence was obtained from a man aged 40-49 years in good health and CMV-seropositive. The V call is TRBV5-1, the J call TRBJ2-2; 7 bases fit TRBD2. Sequenced input: PBMCs. The CDR3 region is CASSLVPSGNTGELFF. The CDR3 DNA sequence: TGCGCCAGCAGCTTGGTCCCTAGCGGGAACACCGGGGAGCTGTTTTTT.